This paragraph covers one TCR beta chain sequence. It lacks a known antigen. It has no much larger one-base neighbor in the sample; base qualities were not kept. This entry is derived from a study of Tregs in tolerant kidney transplant recipients (dated by TCRdb to about 2019). As for the study more broadly: The transplants used related donors along with nonmyeloablative bone marrow transplantation, and in the human trials mixed chimerism was transient. The study used TCRbeta sequencing to identify donor-specific regulatory T cells before combined kidney and bone marrow transplantation, then tracked those cells after transplant.

Paper-wide results and their limitations: The most biologically relevant and donor-specific TCRbeta repertoire appeared to be identified by expanding Tregs with activated donor B cells. Although technical replication error seemed to be minimal, the question of biological reproducibility was not addressed directly. PCR primers changed over time for some patients, so nucleotide-level comparison across those patients' samples was not possible. The study was constrained by small patient numbers, and validation of the findings is required in larger populations and under other immunosuppression protocols. Donor-specific Treg expansion was found to exceed global Treg expansion in tolerant patients, suggesting antigen-driven rather than nonspecific expansion.

For TCRbeta CDR3 sequencing, genomic DNA from the sorted cells was extracted using the QIAGEN DNeasy Blood and Tissue Kit. High-throughput TCRbeta CDR3 sequencing, which included PCR amplification with bias correction and internal controls, was done commercially through immunoSEQ. Turning to the authors' computational methods: A unique productive TCRbeta sequence was defined by the CDR3 nucleotide sequence when primers matched, and otherwise by the CDR3 amino acid sequence together with the Vbeta and Jbeta genes. Sorting error was corrected by removing sequences shared between sorted populations at a frequency ratio of 2:1 or less, and the remaining shared sequences were assigned to the higher population. A sequence counted as donor-reactive if, in CFSE-low cells, the sequence had a frequency of at least 0.01% and was expanded at least 5-fold compared with unstimulated cells. Jensen-Shannon divergence calculated on the top 100 TCRbeta sequences ranked by frequency was used to measure repertoire divergence. For samples with multiple sequencing runs, sorting error was corrected in each run separately before the runs were combined. Sourced from immuneACCESS, this table was stored by TCRdb with only in-frame sequences that have V and J called. A share of the clones is absent; for the studies checked, an unresolved V gene accounts for under half, and the remainder has no known explanation. The D gene and trimming were derived from the DNA, and the V and J assignments and clone size from that table. The sample yields about 73,000 clones; 95% to 98% were counted once. The ten largest clones add up to around 0.51% of the sample.

This sample's time point label indicates: blood sample drawn before combined kidney and bone marrow transplant. Thawed PBMCs were FACS-sorted into unstimulated Tregs (CD4+CD25+CD127-), CD4+ non-Tregs (CD4+CD25-), CD4 cells and CD8 cells. Several combined kidney and bone marrow transplant recipients from the ITN036ST trial were included as patients, and samples were available only from these trial subjects. Healthy control blood was processed to PBMCs with a Ficoll density gradient and then cryopreserved, whereas patient PBMCs were collected both before and after transplant. The receptor comes from a human donor who received a combined kidney and bone marrow transplant. The material sequenced was CD4+ T cells from blood, taken before the transplant.

For the CDR3, the sequence is CASSILGLEAQYF. In nucleotides, the sequence is TGTGCCAGTAGTATCCTTGGACTAGAAGCGCAGTATTTT. The V and J segments used are TRBV19 and TRBJ2-3, with 7 central nucleotides matching TRBD2. The germline V gene (reference sequence) provides CDR1 LNHDA and CDR2 SQIVND. Including the terminal cysteine and phenylalanine, the CDR3 comprises 13 residues. Just CDR3 DNA is preserved here, 39 bases in frame from base 1. Unmatched junction bases come to 7, with V trimmed by 3 bases and J by 10 bases.